The next 29 T cell receptor beta chains were all read from a single sample in a study of shared clonotypes between healthy human individuals. The repertoire was sequenced with immunoSEQ multiplex PCR; TCRdb's copy has only in-frame clones and lacks some. The table has a few million clones, 85% to 95% seen once. Material: naive CD4+ T cells from PBMCs. Subset specified: CD45RA+ positively selected. The receptors originated from a man younger than 30 in good health. Some clones in this sample may be carry-over from other donors' samples.

The rearrangement links TRBV4-2 to TRBJ2-2, with D possibly TRBD1 on 6 matching bases. The CDR3 contains 16 residues. The germline CDR1 and CDR2 sequences are LGHNA and YNFKEQ. V lost 4 bases to trimming and J lost 4 bases, with 16 bases between them. The CDR3 region is CASSLVPQGSTGELFF. In nucleotides, the CDR3 is TGTGCCAGCAGCCTAGTACCTCAGGGGTCCACCGGGGAGCTGTTTTTT.

J is TRBJ1-2 and V is TRBV9; 8 bases align to TRBD1. Germline CDR1 and CDR2: SGDLS and YYNGEE. With 0 bases clipped from V and 5 bases from J, the junction kept 6 bases outside the gene matches. CDR3 length equals 15 residues. Written as DNA, the CDR3 is TGTGCCAGCAGCGTAGAGGCAGGGGGCGAATATGGCTACACCTTC. It yields the protein CASSVEAGGEYGYTF.

CDR3 DNA sequence: TGTGCCAGCAGTGAACAAAACAATCAGCCCCAGCATTTT. Its protein product is CASSEQNNQPQHF. The chain couples TRBV2 to TRBJ1-5; D gene uncertain. There are 13 residues in the CDR3. The V and J ends lost 2 bases and 3 bases respectively, with 5 bases between them. Looked up from germline, CDR1 is SNHLY and CDR2 is FYNNEI.

The J gene is TRBJ2-3, the V gene TRBV7-9; D ambiguous. Germline assignment: CDR1 SEHNR and CDR2 FQNEAQ (reference sequence). This CDR3 spans 13 amino acids. Deletions cut 1 base from V and 4 bases from J, with 6 bases between. The CDR3 region has the DNA TGTGCCAGCAGCTTAGGGTTCGCAGATACGCAGTATTTT. Its protein product is CASSLGFADTQYF.

V and J are TRBV4-1 and TRBJ2-3; D call uncertain. There are 16 residues in the CDR3. V was shortened by 1 base and J by 0 bases, with 11 bases between the two germline ends. CDR1 MGHRA and CDR2 YSYEKL come from the germline V gene. CDR3 sequence reads: CASSQGNIPSTDTQYF. CDR3 nucleotide sequence: TGCGCCAGCAGCCAAGGTAACATTCCTAGCACAGATACGCAGTATTTT.

The gene calls are TRBV27 and TRBJ2-7; 7 positions agree with TRBD1. Germline V gives CDR1 MNHEY, CDR2 SMNVEV (reference sequence). J was trimmed by 4 bases and V by 8 bases; bases with no gene match: 8. CDR3 length: 13 amino acids. CDR3 in DNA: TGTGCCAGCGCCAGGGGGAAAGGGTACGAGCAGTACTTC. This sequence encodes CASARGKGYEQYF.

The CDR3 loop is CASRADRSSGNTIYF. The CDR3 coding sequence is TGTGCCAGCAGGGCGGACAGGAGCTCTGGAAACACCATATATTTT. The rearrangement links TRBV2 to TRBJ1-3; 7 bases are a match to TRBD1. Germline CDR1 reads SNHLY; CDR2 reads FYNNEI. The CDR3 length is 15 residues. Trimming at V came to 6 bases and at J to 0 bases, leaving 5 bases not matched to a gene.

This chain connects TRBV6-4 to TRBJ1-1, with TRBD1 matching over 8 bases. V lost 5 bases, J lost 4 bases, and 6 bases stayed unmatched. CDR3 length: 14 residues. Germline CDR1 MRHNA, CDR2 SNTAGT. The CDR3 reads CASSLTGGATEAFF. As DNA, the CDR3 is TGTGCCAGCAGTCTTACAGGGGGGGCCACTGAAGCTTTCTTT.

The chain joins TRBV2 to TRBJ1-1; weak D call: TRBD1 (6 bases). Trimming stripped 4 bases from V and 3 bases from J, with 12 bases between. CDR1 and CDR2 (germline): SNHLY, FYNNEI. The CDR3 has 14 residues. Here the CDR3 reads CASSAQGSDTEAFF. The CDR3 DNA reads TGTGCCAGCAGTGCTCAGGGGTCGGACACTGAAGCTTTCTTT.

V usage is TRBV7-3 and J usage is TRBJ2-1, with 8 bases lining up with TRBD2. Germline V lookup: CDR1 SGHTA, CDR2 FQGTGA. Trimming cost V 3 bases and J 1 base; bases outside gene matches: 5. The CDR3 has 16 amino acids. CDR3 DNA sequence: TGTGCCAGCAGCTTGACTAGCGAGACATCCTACAATGAGCAGTTCTTC. It specifies CASSLTSETSYNEQFF.

This chain uses TRBV11-3 with TRBJ2-3; D gene uncertain. V was shortened by 6 bases and J by 0 bases, with 10 bases between the two germline ends. The CDR3 length is 14 residues. From germline, CDR1 is SGHNT and CDR2 YENEEA. The DNA of the CDR3 is TGTGCCAGCAGTCCTCAGCAGAGCACAGATACGCAGTATTTT. Translating gives CASSPQQSTDTQYF.

About this clone: Other DNA sequences in this sample translate to the same CDR3. V is TRBV28 and J is TRBJ1-2, with D maybe TRBD1 (5 bases). CDR3 length: 14 amino acids. The germline V and J ends were trimmed by 3 bases and 0 bases, with 8 bases remaining between them. Germline CDR1 MDHEN, CDR2 SYDVKM. CDR3 protein: CASSFGGANYGYTF. The CDR3 DNA reads TGTGCCAGCAGTTTTGGGGGTGCTAACTATGGCTACACCTTC.

The CDR3 DNA reads as TGTGCCACGAGGGGAAGAGGAAGCAATCAGCCCCAGCATTTT. Translated, it gives CATRGRGSNQPQHF. The gene calls are TRBV6-5 and TRBJ1-5; D possibly corresponds to TRBD1 (5 bases). Germline-derived CDR1 and CDR2 are MNHEY and SVGAGI. Trimming shortened V by 10 bases and J by 1 base, and 14 bases separated the two germline ends. The CDR3 is made up of 14 amino acids.

This clone was observed a few times. This chain joins TRBV6-5 and TRBJ2-1; D is undetermined. Trimming cost V 0 bases and J 10 bases, with 7 bases left between them. The CDR3 is 12 amino acids. Per germline, CDR1 MNHEY and CDR2 SVGAGI. CDR3 coding DNA: TGTGCCAGCAGTTACTCGATGAAGGAGCAGTTCTTC. Protein product: CASSYSMKEQFF.

V usage is TRBV7-2 and J usage is TRBJ1-4; 8 bases are a match to TRBD1. V was pared by 6 bases and J by 4 bases, with 4 bases of the junction left unmatched. The CDR3 spans 14 residues. Germline-derived CDR1 and CDR2 are SGHTA and FQGNSA. CDR3 in DNA: TGTGCCAGCAGATCGGACAGGGTTAATGAAAAACTGTTTTTT. Residues: CASRSDRVNEKLFF.

The V gene is TRBV11-1, the J gene TRBJ2-2, with 8 bases that match TRBD2. With 5 bases clipped from V and 0 bases from J, the junction kept 5 bases outside the gene matches. Germline V gene sequence: CDR1 SGHAT, CDR2 FQDESV (reference sequence). The CDR3 runs to 16 residues. CDR3 region: CASSRGGLSNTGELFF. For the CDR3, the DNA is TGTGCCAGCAGCCGGGGGGGATTATCGAACACCGGGGAGCTGTTTTTT.

V and J are TRBV18 and TRBJ1-5; 7 positions agree with TRBD1. This CDR3 has 18 amino acids. CDR1 is KGHSH, CDR2 LQKENI, per germline. V trimming: 6 bases; J trimming: 7 bases; junction bases outside the gene matches: 21. The CDR3 DNA reads TGTGCCAGCTCGCAAATTGGCTTTGACAGGGCCATTTTCCAGCCCCAGCATTTT. It specifies CASSQIGFDRAIFQPQHF.

The rearrangement joins TRBV28 to TRBJ1-5, with D tentatively TRBD1 (5 bases). CDR3 length: 14 residues. The germline V gene has CDR1 MDHEN and CDR2 SYDVKM. Deletions cut 3 bases from V and 3 bases from J, with 9 bases between. This CDR3 is CASSFGGVNQPQHF. CDR3 coding DNA: TGTGCCAGCAGTTTTGGGGGGGTCAATCAGCCCCAGCATTTT.

The CDR3 coding sequence is TGTGCCATTAATACCGGCCTGTGGGGTGAGCAGTTCTTC. This translates into CAINTGLWGEQFF. The chain employs TRBV6-1 and TRBJ2-1; D is undetermined. The CDR3 is 13 residues long. Germline CDR1 and CDR2: MNHNS and SASEGT. V lost 10 bases, J lost 9 bases, and 19 bases lay in between.

The chain carries TRBV6-4 and TRBJ1-5, with TRBD1 matching over 10 bases. V lost 7 bases and J lost 6; bases outside the gene matches: 9. From germline, CDR1 is MRHNA and CDR2 SNTAGT. The length of the CDR3 is 15 residues. CDR3 residues: CASTLDRGRCQPQHF. The CDR3 bases are TGTGCCAGCACTCTTGACAGGGGGCGTTGTCAGCCCCAGCATTTT.

This rearrangement joins TRBV6-5 to TRBJ2-7, with D uncertain. Trimming shortened V by 4 bases and J by 12 bases, and 13 bases separated the two germline ends. Germline V lookup: CDR1 MNHEY, CDR2 SVGAGI. The CDR3 is 11 amino acids. The CDR3 reads CASSSLSNLYF. The CDR3 DNA is TGTGCCAGCAGTTCCCTCTCTAATCTGTACTTC.

The rearrangement links TRBV28 to TRBJ2-1; D not certain. Trimming pared 4 bases from V and 12 bases from J, leaving 7 bases between. The CDR3 extends over 10 amino acids. CDR1 and CDR2 (germline): MDHEN, SYDVKM. Here the CDR3 reads CASSYGRQFF. The CDR3 DNA reads TGTGCCAGCAGTTACGGGCGGCAGTTCTTC.

Note on this clone: The same CDR3 also results from other DNA sequences found in this sample. The chain has TRBV15 and TRBJ2-3; D uncertain. Germline lookup yields CDR1 LNHNV and CDR2 YYDKDF (reference sequence). CDR3 length: 12 residues. The V gene lost 3 bases and the J gene lost 2 bases, with 3 bases spanning the gap. The CDR3 spells CATSSYTDTQYF. The CDR3 DNA reads TGTGCCACCAGCAGTTACACAGATACGCAGTATTTT. The variable domain in full, with the rest retrieved from reference TRBV15 and TRBJ2-3, is DAMVIQNPRYQVTQFGKPVTLSCSQTLNHNVMYWYQQKSSQAPKLLFHYYDKDFNNEADTPDNFQSRRPNTSFCFLDIRSPGLGDTAMYLCATSSYTDTQYFGPGTRLTVL.

The chain joins TRBV5-4 to TRBJ2-3; perhaps TRBD1 as D (6 bases). Trimming took 5 bases from V and 2 from J, leaving 15 bases between them. Germline assignment: CDR1 SGHNT and CDR2 YYREEE (reference sequence). The CDR3 contains 15 residues. CDR3 nucleotides: TGTGCCAGCAGTATCGACAGGTTTTTCACAGATACGCAGTATTTT. Protein: CASSIDRFFTDTQYF.

The count of this clone is one. The chain is built from TRBV7-2 and TRBJ2-7, with 9 bases that match TRBD2. V was pared by 5 bases and J by 2 bases, with 7 bases of the junction left unmatched. The germline gives CDR1 SGHTA, CDR2 FQGNSA. CDR3 length: 15 amino acids. The CDR3 nucleotides read TGTGCCAGCAGCCCATCAGCGGGAGGCGCCTACGAGCAGTACTTC. Amino acid sequence: CASSPSAGGAYEQYF.

In the case of this clone: Within the sample, other DNA sequences also encode this same CDR3. The chain employs TRBV28 and TRBJ1-1; possibly TRBD1 for D (5 bases). The CDR3 totals 12 residues. V lost 2 bases and J lost 5, with 6 bases in between. CDR1 is MDHEN and CDR2 is SYDVKM in the germline V gene. This CDR3 reads CASSLKGTEAFF. DNA of the CDR3: TGTGCCAGCAGTTTAAAGGGGACTGAAGCTTTCTTT.

V and J are TRBV5-8 and TRBJ2-6, with D uncertain. CDR1 and CDR2 from the germline V gene are SGHTS and YDEGEE. V lost 6 bases and J 0 bases, leaving 10 bases between the germline ends. The CDR3 spans 15 residues. The CDR3 sequence: CASTLRASGANVLTF. In nucleotides, the CDR3 is TGTGCCAGCACCCTTCGGGCCTCTGGGGCCAACGTCCTGACTTTC.

The CDR3: CASSLGAGVIGTF. The CDR3, as DNA: TGTGCCAGCAGCTTGGGGGCCGGGGTGATAGGGACCTTC. The chain employs TRBV5-4 and TRBJ1-2; D is ambiguous. CDR3 size: 13 residues. Deletions cut 0 bases from V and 14 bases from J, with 17 bases between. Per the germline V gene, CDR1 is SGHNT and CDR2 is YYREEE (reference sequence).

This rearrangement joins TRBV28 to TRBJ2-7; 11 positions agree with TRBD2. The CDR3 runs to 17 residues. Trimming took 5 bases from V and 2 from J; bases not matched to a gene: 11. The germline gives CDR1 MDHEN, CDR2 SYDVKM. In DNA form, the CDR3 reads TGTGCCAGCAGTCTACCGCTCGGGACTAGCGGAACCTACGAGCAGTACTTC. This codes for CASSLPLGTSGTYEQYF.